The 30 T cell receptor beta chains below were found in one sample sequenced in a study of blood T cell repertoires in COVID-19. Method: immunoSEQ multiplex PCR; TCRdb's copy keeps in-frame clones and lacks some. Found here are approximately 98,000 clones, approximately 82% of them singletons; the top ten hold roughly 4%. Source material: peripheral blood. The source of these receptors is a man aged 55 to 70 with acute or convalescent COVID-19.

This clone was detected ten times or more. The chain has TRBV6-6 and TRBJ2-1, with 8 nucleotides matching TRBD1. V trimming: 5 bases; J trimming: 9 bases; junction bases outside the gene matches: 6. Germline V gene lookup returns CDR1 MNHNY and CDR2 SVGAGI (reference sequence). The CDR3 spans 13 residues. The CDR3 protein is CASSRGDRREQFF. CDR3 coding DNA: TGTGCCAGCAGTCGAGGGGACAGGCGTGAGCAGTTCTTC.

V gene TRBV5-1 combines with J gene TRBJ2-3; D possibly corresponds to TRBD2 (6 bases). CDR1 is SGHRS, CDR2 YFSETQ, per germline. V was cut by 0 bases and J by 0 bases, with 17 bases left in between. The CDR3 sequence is 18 residues long. The CDR3 region has the DNA TGCGCCAGCAGCTTGGGGTTTAGCGGAGAGAGGAGCACAGATACGCAGTATTTT. It codes for CASSLGFSGERSTDTQYF.

In this sample, this clone turned up a few times. The rearrangement joins TRBV12-3 or TRBV12-4 to TRBJ1-2, with TRBD1 matching over 9 bases. V shed 6 bases, J shed 3 bases, and the junction held 2 bases outside the gene matches. The CDR3 consists of 13 residues. CDR3 DNA sequence: TGTGCCAGCAGAGGGACAGGGCACTATGGCTACACCTTC. Protein: CASRGTGHYGYTF.

This chain connects TRBV9 to TRBJ1-2, with TRBD1 matching 7 bases. Germline lookup yields CDR1 SGDLS and CDR2 YYNGEE. The V and J ends lost 4 bases and 7 bases, in that order; junction bases with no gene match: 7. The CDR3 is 13 amino acids. CDR3: CASSPEGARGYTF. CDR3 bases: TGTGCCAGCAGCCCGGAGGGGGCGCGTGGCTACACCTTC.

The chain uses TRBV11-2 and TRBJ2-5; D is uncertain. V was clipped by 5 bases and J by 2 bases, with 12 bases between them. Germline assignment: CDR1 SGHAT and CDR2 FQNNGV. The CDR3 runs 14 residues. The CDR3, as DNA: TGTGCCAGCAGCCATTGGCCGGAGCAAGAGACCCAGTACTTC. Translated, it gives CASSHWPEQETQYF.

The genes are TRBV11-2 and TRBJ2-3, with TRBD1 matching 9 bases. The length of the CDR3 is 16 residues. The V gene end was trimmed by 6 bases and the J gene end by 3 bases; junction bases not matched to a gene: 10. CDR1 SGHAT and CDR2 FQNNGV come from the germline V gene. Written as DNA, the CDR3 is TGTGCCAGCAGGGCCCTTGGGGGACAGGGAACAGATACGCAGTATTTT. This encodes CASRALGGQGTDTQYF.

This clone appeared a single time. The chain uses TRBV23-1 and TRBJ1-1, with D unclear. TRBV23-1 is treated as an ORF (open reading frame) with a function not yet certain. V lost 6 bases to trimming and J lost 4 bases, with 12 bases between them. The CDR3 has 13 amino acids. The CDR3 sequence is CASRRSVVTEAFF. The DNA of the CDR3 is TGCGCCAGCAGGCGGTCGGTGGTCACTGAAGCTTTCTTT.

The V and J genes are TRBV14 and TRBJ2-1; TRBD2 matches 11 bases. The CDR3 runs to 17 residues. Germline V lookup: CDR1 SGHDN, CDR2 FVKESK. The ends lost 0 bases at V and 5 bases at J; junction bases unmatched: 6. This CDR3 reads CASSQDSGRAFHNEQFF. CDR3 coding DNA: TGTGCCAGCAGCCAAGATAGCGGGAGGGCCTTCCACAATGAGCAGTTCTTC.

The genes are TRBV6-5 and TRBJ2-1; perhaps TRBD2 as D (6 bases). The V gene's germline CDR1 is MNHEY and CDR2 SVGAGI. This CDR3 contains 15 residues. Trimming left V 2 bases short and J 9 bases short, with 17 bases between. The CDR3: CASSYRGHSEGEQFF. The CDR3 DNA reads as TGTGCCAGCAGTTACCGGGGCCATTCGGAGGGTGAGCAGTTCTTC.

Of note for this clone: The sample carries other DNA sequences with the same CDR3. V gene TRBV5-1 combines with J gene TRBJ2-2; TRBD1 agrees at 12 bases. CDR1 is SGHRS, CDR2 YFSETQ, per germline. V dropped 5 bases and J dropped 5; count of bases not matched to a gene: 4. This CDR3 region has 15 residues. The CDR3: CASSWGQGATGELFF. In DNA, the CDR3 is TGCGCCAGCAGTTGGGGACAGGGGGCGACCGGGGAGCTGTTTTTT.

V gene TRBV6-5 combines with J gene TRBJ1-5, with 7 bases aligning to TRBD1. Per the germline V gene, CDR1 is MNHEY and CDR2 is SVGAGI. The CDR3 has 15 residues. V lost 2 bases, J lost 7 bases, and 8 bases stayed unmatched. In DNA form, the CDR3 reads TGTGCCAGCAGTTACACAGCACAGGGGAACCAGCCCCAGCATTTT. Its protein product is CASSYTAQGNQPQHF.

This clone was counted once. For the CDR3, the DNA is TGTGCCAGCAGCTTACAGGGGCTGGGGAACACTGAAGCTTTCTTT. This sequence encodes CASSLQGLGNTEAFF. V gene TRBV7-2 combines with J gene TRBJ1-1; tentatively, D is TRBD1 (6 bases). With 2 bases removed from V and 1 base from J, the gap between germline ends came to 11 bases. The CDR3 loop spans 15 amino acids. CDR1 is SGHTA and CDR2 is FQGNSA in the germline V gene.

The V and J genes are TRBV11-2 and TRBJ1-2, with 7 bases that match TRBD1. From germline, CDR1 is SGHAT and CDR2 FQNNGV. With V trimmed by 5 bases and J by 4 bases, 7 bases remained unmatched. The CDR3 contains 14 residues. Here the CDR3 reads CASSPLGQVYGYTF. Written as DNA, the CDR3 is TGTGCCAGCAGCCCTTTAGGACAGGTCTATGGCTACACCTTC.

This clone was detected once. The chain uses TRBV24-1 and TRBJ2-1, with TRBD2 as a possible D gene (6 bases). The CDR3 totals 15 residues. Trimming left V 3 bases short and J 4 bases short, with 12 bases between. CDR1 and CDR2 from the germline V gene are KGHDR and SFDVKD. The DNA of the CDR3 is TGTGCCACCAGTGATCCTACCGGGACTTACAATGAGCAGTTCTTC. As protein: CATSDPTGTYNEQFF.

This rearrangement joins TRBV5-5 to TRBJ2-5; TRBD2 matches at 7 bases. The CDR3 spans 13 residues. The germline CDR1 and CDR2 sequences are SGHKS and YYEKEE (reference sequence). J was trimmed by 4 bases and V by 6 bases; bases with no gene match: 6. DNA for the CDR3: TGTGCCAGCAAAATATCGGGAGGAGAGACCCAGTACTTC. The encoded protein is CASKISGGETQYF.

The chain has TRBV27 and TRBJ1-1; D remains unclear. Deletions cut 2 bases from V and 3 bases from J, with 7 bases between. The CDR3 is made up of 13 amino acids. The germline V gene has CDR1 MNHEY and CDR2 SMNVEV (reference sequence). The CDR3 DNA reads as TGTGCCAGCAGTTTAAGCATTTACACTGAAGCTTTCTTT. This translates into CASSLSIYTEAFF.

The chain has TRBV6-5 and TRBJ2-3; the D gene is possibly TRBD2 (5 bases). The CDR3 is 12 amino acids. V lost 7 bases, J lost 5 bases, and 10 bases lay in between. Per the germline V gene, CDR1 is MNHEY and CDR2 is SVGAGI. For the CDR3, the DNA is TGTGCCAGCACTAGAGAGGGAGATACGCAGTATTTT. This encodes CASTREGDTQYF.

The J gene is TRBJ1-1, the V gene TRBV7-2; 7 nucleotides agree with TRBD1. The CDR3 length is 15 residues. Looked up from germline, CDR1 is SGHTA and CDR2 is FQGNSA. The ends lost 6 bases at V and 1 base at J; junction bases unmatched: 8. The CDR3 DNA reads as TGTGCCAGCAGTCGTAATCAGGGGGGGAACACTGAAGCTTTCTTT. It encodes CASSRNQGGNTEAFF. The full variable domain, with the rest looked up from reference TRBV7-2 and TRBJ1-1, is GAGVSQSPSNKVTEKGKDVELRCDPISGHTALYWYRQSLGQGLEFLIYFQGNSAPDKSGLPSDRFSAERTGGSVSTLTIQRTQQEDSAVYLCASSRNQGGNTEAFFGQGTRLTVV.

The gene calls are TRBV30 and TRBJ2-3; 7 nucleotides agree with TRBD2. The CDR3 is made up of 12 amino acids. V shed 3 bases and J 5 bases; nucleotides not matched to a gene: 2. Per the germline V gene, CDR1 is GTSNPN and CDR2 is SVGIG (reference sequence). CDR3 protein: CAWRGGGDTQYF. The CDR3 DNA reads TGTGCCTGGAGAGGCGGGGGAGATACGCAGTATTTT.

The J gene is TRBJ2-7, the V gene TRBV29-1; TRBD2 might be the D (6 bases). Germline V lookup: CDR1 SQVTM, CDR2 ANQGSEA. The CDR3 loop spans 11 amino acids. The ends were cut back, 4 bases at V and 4 bases at J, with 8 bases in the middle. Written as DNA, the CDR3 is TGCAGCGTTGTGGAGGGTTACGAGCAGTACTTC. This gives the protein CSVVEGYEQYF.

The count of this clone is one. The CDR3 nucleotides read TGTGCCAGTAGTCCCGACGGAGACGAGCAGTACGTC. Translating it yields CASSPDGDEQYV. The chain couples TRBV19 to TRBJ2-7; D not resolved. The CDR3 is made up of 12 amino acids. CDR1 LNHDA and CDR2 SQIVND come from the germline V gene (reference sequence). The V gene lost 5 bases and the J gene lost 5 bases, with 10 bases spanning the gap.

This clone was picked up a small number of times. The V call is TRBV7-2, the J call TRBJ1-2; D uncertain. Deletions cut 5 bases from V and 6 bases from J, with 19 bases between. This CDR3 has 15 residues. CDR1 is SGHTA, CDR2 FQGNSA, per germline. Here the CDR3 DNA reads TGTGCCAGCAGCCCCCTCCAGACTCGGCGGGATGGCTACACCTTC. Amino acid sequence: CASSPLQTRRDGYTF.

V and J are TRBV14 and TRBJ1-2, with D perhaps TRBD1 (5 bases). Germline CDR1 and CDR2: SGHDN and FVKESK. The CDR3 has 12 residues. Trimming left V 3 bases short and J 13 bases short, with 15 bases between. CDR3 region: CASSQAAGPLTF. The DNA for the CDR3 is TGTGCCAGCAGCCAGGCCGCGGGGCCGCTCACCTTC. The full variable domain, in which reference TRBV14 and TRBJ1-2 provide the parts outside the CDR3, is EAGVTQFPSHSVIEKGQTVTLRCDPISGHDNLYWYRRVMGKEIKFLLHFVKESKQDESGMPNNRFLAERTGGTYSTLKVQPAELEDSGVYFCASSQAAGPLTFGSGTRLTVV.

The chain carries TRBV7-9 and TRBJ2-7; TRBD1 aligns across 7 bases. J gave up 0 bases and V 5 bases, and 4 bases lay outside the gene matches. The germline gives CDR1 SEHNR, CDR2 FQNEAQ (reference sequence). The CDR3 has 14 residues. The CDR3 reads CASSPGGSSYEQYF. The CDR3 nucleotides read TGTGCCAGCAGCCCAGGGGGAAGCTCCTACGAGCAGTACTTC.

The genes are TRBV5-4 and TRBJ2-1; 10 bases map to TRBD2. The CDR3 length is 16 residues. Germline V gene data show CDR1 as SGHNT and CDR2 as YYREEE (reference sequence). Losses at the gene ends were 2 bases for V and 4 bases for J; bases not matched to a gene: 6. The CDR3 is CASSLPSSGGYNEQFF. DNA of the CDR3: TGTGCCAGCAGCTTACCCTCTAGCGGGGGTTACAATGAGCAGTTCTTC.

The V call is TRBV19, the J call TRBJ2-7, with D perhaps TRBD2 (5 bases). The ends were cut back, 5 bases at V and 3 bases at J, with 11 bases in the middle. From germline, CDR1 is LNHDA and CDR2 SQIVND (reference sequence). The CDR3 is 13 residues long. This CDR3 reads CASSSPGSYEQYV. CDR3 nucleotides: TGTGCCAGTAGTTCCCCGGGAAGCTACGAGCAGTACGTC.

The sample holds a few counts of this clone. V usage is TRBV9 and J usage is TRBJ1-4, with a tentative D call TRBD1 (6 bases). The CDR3 consists of 14 residues. The germline V and J ends were trimmed by 4 bases and 5 bases, with 12 bases remaining between them. Germline V gene sequence: CDR1 SGDLS, CDR2 YYNGEE. CDR3 amino acids: CASSIGTHNEKLFF. DNA for the CDR3: TGTGCCAGCAGCATCGGGACACACAATGAAAAACTGTTTTTT.

The chain recombines TRBV15 with TRBJ2-5, with 7 bases that match TRBD2. The CDR3 has 15 amino acids. In germline, CDR1 is LNHNV, CDR2 YYDKDF (reference sequence). Trimming removed 0 bases from V and 3 bases from J; junction bases left unmatched: 4. In DNA form, the CDR3 reads TGTGCCACCAGCAGAGATCGGGGGAGGGAAGAGACCCAGTACTTC. Translated, it gives CATSRDRGREETQYF.

V is TRBV5-8 and J is TRBJ2-7, with 10 positions matching TRBD1. Unmatched junction bases numbered 1, after V lost 4 bases and J lost 3 bases. CDR1 and CDR2 (germline): SGHTS, YDEGEE. The CDR3 covers 13 residues. The CDR3 DNA is TGTGCCAGCAGCCGGGACAGGGGCTACGAGCAGTACGTC. It encodes CASSRDRGYEQYV.

The chain links TRBV6-2 or TRBV6-3 to TRBJ1-2, with D unclear. This CDR3 is built from 15 residues. The germline gives CDR1 MNHEY, CDR2 SVGEGT. Between the trimmed V and J ends, which lost 2 bases and 4 bases, there was a span of 14 bases. The CDR3 is CASSYAHPGAYGYTF. The CDR3 nucleotides are TGTGCCAGCAGTTACGCCCATCCCGGAGCCTATGGCTACACCTTC.